The rows below give T cell receptor beta chains drawn from one sample of a study of T cell responses to AZD1222 COVID-19 vaccine. Clones were read by immunoSEQ multiplex PCR, and TCRdb kept only the in-frame ones, dropping some. The sample shows some 120,000 clones, around 92% of them seen only once. Sequenced here: peripheral blood, sampled on day 0 of AZD1222 vaccination. These receptors were taken from an adult in good health. CDR3s include the opening cysteine and the closing phenylalanine or tryptophan. The order of the fields is D gene, CDR3 length, clone size, V gene, J gene, CDR3 protein, CDR3 DNA. D genes are given only for firm matches. Some rows have no size entry. The others give once, few or many, or a class for an expanded clone.

D: -; length: 15; size: -; V: TRBV28; J: TRBJ2-5; CDR3: CASSSIDTSKETQYF; DNA: TGTGCCAGCAGTTCGATAGACACAAGTAAAGAGACCCAGTACTTC
D: -; length: 12; size: -; V: TRBV7-9; J: TRBJ2-7; CDR3: CASGIAGYEQYF; DNA: TGTGCCAGCGGCATTGCAGGCTACGAGCAGTACTTC
D: TRBD2; length: 15; size: -; V: TRBV5-1; J: TRBJ2-7; CDR3: CASSLPSGGRYEQYF; DNA: TGCGCCAGCAGCCTCCCTAGCGGAGGGAGATACGAGCAGTACTTC
D: TRBD1; length: 14; size: few; V: TRBV28; J: TRBJ2-1; CDR3: CASSQGVGRNEQFF; DNA: TGTGCCAGCAGTCAGGGGGTGGGGCGCAATGAGCAGTTCTTC
D: -; length: 15; size: -; V: TRBV3-1/TRBV3-2; J: TRBJ2-7; CDR3: CASSHKGWVSYEQYF; DNA: TGTGCCAGCAGCCACAAAGGGTGGGTTTCCTACGAGCAGTACTTC
D: -; length: 14; size: -; V: TRBV28; J: TRBJ1-5; CDR3: CASSAGHSNQPQHF; DNA: TGTGCCAGCAGCGCAGGTCATAGCAATCAGCCCCAGCATTTT
D: TRBD1; length: 14; size: -; V: TRBV3-1/TRBV3-2; J: TRBJ1-1; CDR3: CASSQPRGPTEAFF; DNA: TGTGCCAGCAGCCAACCCAGGGGGCCCACTGAAGCTTTCTTT
D: -; length: 17; size: once; V: TRBV19; J: TRBJ1-4; CDR3: CASSSQGTHSTNEKLFF; DNA: TGTGCCAGTAGTTCCCAAGGGACGCATTCAACTAATGAAAAACTGTTTTTT
D: TRBD1; length: 18; size: -; V: TRBV11-2; J: TRBJ1-3; CDR3: CASSNRGLTGGRGNTIYF; DNA: TGTGCCAGCAGCAACCGGGGTTTGACAGGGGGCAGGGGAAACACCATATATTTT
D: TRBD1; length: 16; size: -; V: TRBV10-2; J: TRBJ1-1; CDR3: CASSESRGQANTEAFF; DNA: TGCGCCAGCAGTGAGTCCAGGGGGCAAGCGAACACTGAAGCTTTCTTT
D: TRBD2; length: 16; size: -; V: TRBV25-1; J: TRBJ2-3; CDR3: CASSEGGRAYSDTQYF; DNA: TGTGCCAGCAGTGAGGGCGGGAGGGCCTATTCAGATACGCAGTATTTT
D: -; length: 15; size: -; V: TRBV3-1/TRBV3-2; J: TRBJ2-3; CDR3: CASSQEGGRRDTQYF; DNA: TGTGCCAGCAGCCAAGAAGGAGGCCGCCGGGATACGCAGTATTTT
D: TRBD2; length: 16; size: -; V: TRBV13; J: TRBJ2-3; CDR3: CASSAWTSGSTDTQYF; DNA: TGTGCCAGCAGCGCCTGGACTAGCGGGAGCACAGATACGCAGTATTTT
D: -; length: 13; size: -; V: TRBV9; J: TRBJ2-1; CDR3: CASSPRQSGYQFF; DNA: TGTGCCAGCAGCCCCAGACAGTCTGGCTATCAGTTCTTC
D: TRBD1; length: 18; size: -; V: TRBV5-4; J: TRBJ2-7; CDR3: CASSSPGQGSFFPYEQYF; DNA: TGTGCCAGCAGCAGTCCGGGACAGGGCTCTTTCTTCCCCTACGAGCAGTACTTC
D: TRBD2; length: 15; size: once; V: TRBV30; J: TRBJ2-1; CDR3: CASRTSGSVRSEQFF; DNA: TGTGCCTCCCGGACTAGCGGGAGCGTACGCTCTGAGCAGTTCTTC
D: TRBD1; length: 14; size: -; V: TRBV5-1; J: TRBJ2-7; CDR3: CASSLTQGVNEQYF; DNA: TGCGCCAGCAGCTTAACACAGGGGGTCAACGAGCAGTACTTC
D: -; length: 12; size: -; V: TRBV5-6; J: TRBJ2-1; CDR3: CASSPVDREQFF; DNA: TGTGCCAGCAGCCCGGTGGACAGAGAGCAGTTCTTC
D: -; length: 15; size: -; V: TRBV6-5; J: TRBJ1-3; CDR3: CASSYGAGLGNTIYF; DNA: TGTGCCAGCAGTTACGGGGCCGGGCTTGGAAACACCATATATTTT
D: -; length: 15; size: -; V: TRBV6-1; J: TRBJ1-2; CDR3: CASSEIRESGESYTF; DNA: TGTGCCAGCAGTGAAATAAGGGAGAGCGGGGAAAGCTACACCTTC
D: -; length: 14; size: -; V: TRBV15; J: TRBJ2-7; CDR3: CATSRDMAGYEQYF; DNA: TGTGCCACCAGCAGAGATATGGCGGGCTACGAGCAGTACTTC
D: TRBD1; length: 17; size: -; V: TRBV19; J: TRBJ1-3; CDR3: CASSSNNRGFSGNTIYF; DNA: TGTGCCAGTAGTTCCAATAACAGGGGATTTTCTGGAAACACCATATATTTT
D: -; length: 16; size: -; V: TRBV18; J: TRBJ2-5; CDR3: CASSPPTARFQETQYF; DNA: TGTGCCAGCTCACCACCTACAGCGAGGTTCCAAGAGACCCAGTACTTC
D: -; length: 12; size: -; V: TRBV7-3; J: TRBJ1-2; CDR3: CASSLDGTSYTF; DNA: TGTGCCAGCAGCTTAGACGGAACGAGCTACACCTTC
D: -; length: 14; size: -; V: TRBV11-2; J: TRBJ1-1; CDR3: CASSLDADLSEAFF; DNA: TGTGCCAGCAGCTTAGATGCGGACCTTTCCGAAGCTTTCTTT
D: TRBD2; length: 15; size: -; V: TRBV6-5; J: TRBJ2-7; CDR3: CASVSFGTSTHEQYF; DNA: TGTGCCAGCGTCAGTTTCGGGACTAGTACCCACGAGCAGTACTTC
D: TRBD1; length: 15; size: -; V: TRBV11-2; J: TRBJ1-4; CDR3: CASSPWDRGNEKLFF; DNA: TGTGCCAGCAGCCCGTGGGACAGGGGGAATGAAAAACTGTTTTTT
D: TRBD1; length: 14; size: -; V: TRBV2; J: TRBJ1-1; CDR3: CASSETGGNTEAFF; DNA: TGTGCCAGCAGTGAGACAGGGGGCAACACTGAAGCTTTCTTT
D: -; length: 12; size: -; V: TRBV4-2; J: TRBJ1-2; CDR3: CASSQAHYGYTF; DNA: TGTGCCAGCAGCCAAGCTCACTATGGCTACACCTTC
D: TRBD1; length: 15; size: -; V: TRBV18; J: TRBJ2-7; CDR3: CASSPRQGSAYEQYF; DNA: TGTGCCAGCTCACCAAGACAGGGGTCGGCCTACGAGCAGTACTTC
D: -; length: 14; size: -; V: TRBV5-1; J: TRBJ1-5; CDR3: CASSPGSGNQPQHF; DNA: TGCGCCAGCAGCCCCGGGTCGGGCAATCAGCCCCAGCATTTT
D: -; length: 19; size: -; V: TRBV9; J: TRBJ2-1; CDR3: CASSVATVFSPSSYNEQFF; DNA: TGTGCCAGCAGCGTAGCTACGGTTTTCTCGCCAAGCTCCTACAATGAGCAGTTCTTC
D: -; length: 15; size: -; V: TRBV15; J: TRBJ1-4; CDR3: CATSRDSGVEEKLFF; DNA: TGTGCCACCAGCAGAGATTCCGGGGTTGAGGAAAAACTGTTTTTT
D: -; length: 13; size: -; V: TRBV28; J: TRBJ2-2; CDR3: CASSLDYYGELFF; DNA: TGTGCCAGCAGCTTAGACTACTACGGGGAGCTGTTTTTT
D: -; length: 14; size: -; V: TRBV18; J: TRBJ2-7; CDR3: CASSPRGTDYEQYF; DNA: TGTGCCAGCTCACCCCGGGGGACGGACTACGAGCAGTACTTC
D: TRBD1; length: 15; size: -; V: TRBV28; J: TRBJ2-3; CDR3: CASPRDRTSTDTQYF; DNA: TGTGCCAGCCCCAGGGACAGGACTAGCACAGATACGCAGTATTTT
D: -; length: 15; size: -; V: TRBV6-4; J: TRBJ2-1; CDR3: CASSVGQASYNEQFF; DNA: TGTGCCAGCAGTGTTGGGCAGGCCTCCTACAATGAGCAGTTCTTC
D: -; length: 12; size: -; V: TRBV5-1; J: TRBJ2-5; CDR3: CASSRQEETQYF; DNA: TGCGCCAGCAGCCGACAGGAAGAGACCCAGTACTTC
D: -; length: 14; size: -; V: TRBV21-1; J: TRBJ1-1; CDR3: CASSRSDRNTEAFF; DNA: TGTGCCAGCAGCAGATCGGACAGGAACACTGAAGCTTTCTTT
D: TRBD2; length: 15; size: -; V: TRBV27; J: TRBJ2-1; CDR3: CASLASGRAHNEQFF; DNA: TGTGCCAGCTTGGCTAGCGGGAGGGCCCACAATGAGCAGTTCTTC
D: -; length: 12; size: -; V: TRBV10-3; J: TRBJ1-1; CDR3: CATQTGDTEAFF; DNA: TGTGCCACCCAGACAGGAGACACTGAAGCTTTCTTT
D: -; length: 14; size: -; V: TRBV6-5; J: TRBJ1-5; CDR3: CASSTAGINQPQHF; DNA: TGTGCCAGCAGTACGGCGGGAATTAATCAGCCCCAGCATTTT
D: -; length: 15; size: -; V: TRBV6-2/TRBV6-3; J: TRBJ2-3; CDR3: CASSSLAGRTDTQYF; DNA: TGTGCCAGCAGCTCCCTTGCAGGTCGGACAGATACGCAGTATTTT
D: TRBD1; length: 13; size: -; V: TRBV15; J: TRBJ1-3; CDR3: CATSYQGGNTIYF; DNA: TGTGCCACCAGTTACCAGGGGGGCAACACCATATATTTT
D: -; length: 16; size: -; V: TRBV4-1; J: TRBJ2-3; CDR3: CASSTRSSASTDTQYF; DNA: TGCGCCAGCAGCACCCGTTCCAGCGCAAGCACAGATACGCAGTATTTT
D: -; length: 16; size: -; V: TRBV28; J: TRBJ1-5; CDR3: CASSEQGHYSNQPQHF; DNA: TGTGCCAGCAGTGAACAGGGTCATTATAGCAATCAGCCCCAGCATTTT
D: -; length: 17; size: -; V: TRBV5-1; J: TRBJ2-2; CDR3: CASSSAGSGGNTGELFF; DNA: TGCGCCAGCAGCTCGGCGGGTAGCGGAGGGAACACCGGGGAGCTGTTTTTT
D: TRBD1; length: 13; size: -; V: TRBV7-9; J: TRBJ1-4; CDR3: CASSLVQGEKLFF; DNA: TGTGCCAGCAGCTTAGTGCAGGGGGAGAAACTGTTTTTT
D: TRBD1; length: 13; size: -; V: TRBV7-3; J: TRBJ1-2; CDR3: CASSLSRGQGYTF; DNA: TGTGCCAGCAGCTTATCCAGGGGGCAAGGCTACACCTTC
D: -; length: 15; size: -; V: TRBV3-1/TRBV3-2; J: TRBJ2-5; CDR3: CASSHLGGSQETQYF; DNA: TGTGCCAGCAGCCATCTTGGAGGGAGCCAAGAGACCCAGTACTTC
D: -; length: 15; size: -; V: TRBV7-3; J: TRBJ1-3; CDR3: CASSVTGGLGNTIYF; DNA: TGTGCCAGCAGCGTTACGGGGGGCTTAGGAAACACCATATATTTT
D: -; length: 13; size: -; V: TRBV14; J: TRBJ2-1; CDR3: CASSAGAYNEQFF; DNA: TGTGCCAGCAGCGCCGGGGCCTACAATGAGCAGTTCTTC
D: TRBD1; length: 15; size: -; V: TRBV28; J: TRBJ2-7; CDR3: CASSTSGTGLGEQYF; DNA: TGTGCCAGCAGTACATCCGGGACAGGGCTAGGAGAGCAGTACTTC
D: -; length: 18; size: -; V: TRBV30; J: TRBJ1-6; CDR3: CAWSAGRGGTYYNSPLHF; DNA: TGTGCCTGGAGTGCGGGTCGGGGGGGAACCTATTATAATTCACCCCTCCACTTT
D: -; length: 16; size: -; V: TRBV5-1; J: TRBJ2-7; CDR3: CASSLETSTYSYEQYF; DNA: TGCGCCAGCAGCTTGGAGACATCTACCTACTCCTACGAGCAGTACTTC